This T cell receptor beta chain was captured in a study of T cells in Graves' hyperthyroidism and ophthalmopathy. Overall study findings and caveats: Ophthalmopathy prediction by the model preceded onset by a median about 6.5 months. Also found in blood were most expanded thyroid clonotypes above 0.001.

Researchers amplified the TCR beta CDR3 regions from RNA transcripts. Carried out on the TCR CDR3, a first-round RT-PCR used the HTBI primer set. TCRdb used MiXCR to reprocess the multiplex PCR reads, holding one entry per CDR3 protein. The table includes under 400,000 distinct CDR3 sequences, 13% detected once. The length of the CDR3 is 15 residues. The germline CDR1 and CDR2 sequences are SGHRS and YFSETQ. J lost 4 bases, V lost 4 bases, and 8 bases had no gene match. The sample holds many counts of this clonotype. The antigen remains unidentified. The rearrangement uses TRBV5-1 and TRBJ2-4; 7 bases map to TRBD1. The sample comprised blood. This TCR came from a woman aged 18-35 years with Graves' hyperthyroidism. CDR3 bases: TGCGCCAGCAGCCCCCGACAGGGCCTGAAAAACATTCAGTACTTC. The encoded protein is CASSPRQGLKNIQYF.